This T cell receptor (beta chain) was sequenced during a study of blood T cell repertoires in COVID-19. On the study more broadly: COVID-19 samples collected from the United States, Italy and Spain covered acute and convalescent phases. T cells, B-cell-depleted T cells, or PBMCs supplied cDNA or gDNA.

The germline gives CDR1 SEHNR, CDR2 FQNEAQ (reference sequence). CDR3 length equals 15 residues. Trimming removed 7 bases at V and 3 bases at J, with 18 bases between. The authors' processing: Nucleated cell number was recorded as an estimate derived from reference gene primer amplification. The protocol was immunoSEQ multiplex PCR, while the TCRdb copy is restricted to in-frame clones and leaves out a portion. V, J and clone size reflect that table, while D and trimming were determined from the DNA. The sample yields about 150,000 clones, 75% to 90% seen once. The rearrangement uses TRBV7-9 and TRBJ1-2, with D perhaps TRBD1 (5 bases). The sample was peripheral blood. The sequence was obtained from a man older than 75 with acute or convalescent COVID-19. In DNA, the CDR3 is TGTGCCAGCACCCCCAGCGGGGGGGGAGACTATGGCTACACCTTC. Encoded protein: CASTPSGGGDYGYTF.